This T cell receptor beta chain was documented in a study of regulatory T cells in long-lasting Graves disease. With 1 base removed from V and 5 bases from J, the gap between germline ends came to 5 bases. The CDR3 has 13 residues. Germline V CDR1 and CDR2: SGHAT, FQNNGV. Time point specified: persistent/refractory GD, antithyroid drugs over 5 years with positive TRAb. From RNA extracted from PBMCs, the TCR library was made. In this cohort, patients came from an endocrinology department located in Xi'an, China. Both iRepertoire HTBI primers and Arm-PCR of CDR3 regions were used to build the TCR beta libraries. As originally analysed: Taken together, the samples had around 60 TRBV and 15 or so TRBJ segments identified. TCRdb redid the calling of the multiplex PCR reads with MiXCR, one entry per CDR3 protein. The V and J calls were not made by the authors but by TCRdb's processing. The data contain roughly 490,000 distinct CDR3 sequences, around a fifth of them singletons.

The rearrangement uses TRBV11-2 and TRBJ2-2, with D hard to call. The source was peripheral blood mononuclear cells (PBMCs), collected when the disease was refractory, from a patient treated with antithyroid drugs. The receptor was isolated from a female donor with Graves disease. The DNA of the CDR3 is TGTGCCAGCAGCTTAGCGTGGACCGGGGAGCTGTTTTTT. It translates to CASSLAWTGELFF.